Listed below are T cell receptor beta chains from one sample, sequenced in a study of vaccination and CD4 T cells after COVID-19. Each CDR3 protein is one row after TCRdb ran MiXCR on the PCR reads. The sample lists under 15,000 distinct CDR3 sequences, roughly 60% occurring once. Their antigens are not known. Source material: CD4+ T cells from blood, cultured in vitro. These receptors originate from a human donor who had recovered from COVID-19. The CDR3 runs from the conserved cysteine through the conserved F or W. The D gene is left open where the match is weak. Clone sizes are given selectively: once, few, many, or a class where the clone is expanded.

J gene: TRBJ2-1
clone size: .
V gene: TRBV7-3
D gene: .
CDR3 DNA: TGTGCCAGCAGCTTAATGGGTGGGACCTCCAATGAGCAGTTCTTC
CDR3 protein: CASSLMGGTSNEQFF

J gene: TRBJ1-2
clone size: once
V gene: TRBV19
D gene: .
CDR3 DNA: TGTGCCAGTAGTATTGGAAGGAACTATGGCTACACCTTC
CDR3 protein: CASSIGRNYGYTF

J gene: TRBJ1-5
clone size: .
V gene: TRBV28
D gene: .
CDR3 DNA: TGTGCCAGCAGTTTAGCGACAGATCTCAATCAGCCCCAGCATTTT
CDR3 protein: CASSLATDLNQPQHF

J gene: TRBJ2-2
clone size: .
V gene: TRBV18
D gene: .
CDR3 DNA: TGTGCCAGCTCACCATTTGGCGGGGGCGCCGGGGAGCTGTTTTTT
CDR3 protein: CASSPFGGGAGELFF

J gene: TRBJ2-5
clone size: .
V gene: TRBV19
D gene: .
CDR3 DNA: TGTGCCAGTAGCTCTCTGGCGACTAGAAGTAGAGAGACCCAGTACTTC
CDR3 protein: CASSSLATRSRETQYF

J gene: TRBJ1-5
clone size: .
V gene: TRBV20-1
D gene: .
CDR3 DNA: TGCAGTGCTAGAGCTCCTGAAGGAAGCAATCAGCCCCAGCATTTT
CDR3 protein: CSARAPEGSNQPQHF

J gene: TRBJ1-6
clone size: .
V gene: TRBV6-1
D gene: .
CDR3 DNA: TGTGCCAGCAGTGAACGCAGGGTCCTAAATTCACCCCTCCACTTT
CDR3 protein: CASSERRVLNSPLHF

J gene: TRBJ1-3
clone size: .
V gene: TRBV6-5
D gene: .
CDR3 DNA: TGTGCCAGCAGTTACTTCAGTGGTGGAAACACCATATATTTT
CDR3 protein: CASSYFSGGNTIYF

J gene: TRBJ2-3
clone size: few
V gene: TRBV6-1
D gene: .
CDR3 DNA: TGTGCCAGCAGGTCTTTGGATACGCAGTATTTT
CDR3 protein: CASRSLDTQYF

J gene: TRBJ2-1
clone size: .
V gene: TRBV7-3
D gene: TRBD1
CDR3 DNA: TGTGCCAGCAGCCGGGACAGGGCTAATGAGCAGTTCTTC
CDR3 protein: CASSRDRANEQFF

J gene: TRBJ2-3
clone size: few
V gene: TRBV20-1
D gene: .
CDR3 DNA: TGCAGTGCTAGTGGAACAGATACGCAGTATTTT
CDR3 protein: CSASGTDTQYF

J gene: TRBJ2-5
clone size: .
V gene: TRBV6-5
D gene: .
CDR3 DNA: TGTGCCAGCAGTTACTCGGAGGGGGGGGAGACCCAGTACTTC
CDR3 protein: CASSYSEGGETQYF

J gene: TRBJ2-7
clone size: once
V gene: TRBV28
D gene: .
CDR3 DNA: TGTGCCAGCAGTTTCAAGTCCTACGAGCAGTACTTC
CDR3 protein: CASSFKSYEQYF

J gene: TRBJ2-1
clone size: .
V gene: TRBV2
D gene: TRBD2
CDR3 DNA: TGTGCCAGCAGTGAAGTTTTGCGGGGGACCGCTGAGCAGTTCTTC
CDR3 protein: CASSEVLRGTAEQFF

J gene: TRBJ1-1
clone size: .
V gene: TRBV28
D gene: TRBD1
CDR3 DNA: TGTGCCAGCAGACTGGTTGGGACAGAGATAATTTTGAACACTGAAGCTTTCTTT
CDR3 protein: CASRLVGTEIILNTEAFF

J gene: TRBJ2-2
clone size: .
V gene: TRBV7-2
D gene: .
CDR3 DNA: TGTGCCAGCAGCTTAGTACTCGGTGGCTCCGGGGAGCTGTTTTTT
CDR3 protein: CASSLVLGGSGELFF

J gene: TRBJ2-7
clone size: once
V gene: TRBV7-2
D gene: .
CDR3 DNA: TGCGCCAGCAGCCCCGGGACGGTGGCCTACGAGCAGTACTTC
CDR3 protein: CASSPGTVAYEQYF

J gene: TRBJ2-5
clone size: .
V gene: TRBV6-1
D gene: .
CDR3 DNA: TGTGCCAGCGTTAGTATGATCGCGCAGGGCGGGGAGACCCAGTACTTC
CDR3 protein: CASVSMIAQGGETQYF

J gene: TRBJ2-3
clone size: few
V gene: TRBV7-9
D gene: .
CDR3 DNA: TGTGCCAGCAGCTTAGGGGGCGGGCTTTCTAGCACAGATACGCAGTATTTT
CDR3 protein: CASSLGGGLSSTDTQYF

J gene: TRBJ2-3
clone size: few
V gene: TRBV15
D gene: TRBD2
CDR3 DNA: TGTGCCACCAGCCTGCCGGGTAGCGGGATAACAGATACGCAGTATTTT
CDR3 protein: CATSLPGSGITDTQYF

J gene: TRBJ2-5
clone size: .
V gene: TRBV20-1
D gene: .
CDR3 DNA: TGCAGTGCCGCCTGGGAGCAAGAGACCCAGTACTTC
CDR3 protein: CSAAWEQETQYF

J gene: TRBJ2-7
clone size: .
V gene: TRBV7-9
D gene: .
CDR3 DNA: TGTGCCAGCAGCTTAGGGACGGGAATAAAGTCTGCCGAGCAGTACTTC
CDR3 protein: CASSLGTGIKSAEQYF

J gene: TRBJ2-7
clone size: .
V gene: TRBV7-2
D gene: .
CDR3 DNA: TGTGCCAGCAGAGGGGAGCGGGCTTCCTACGAGCAGTACTTC
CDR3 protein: CASRGERASYEQYF

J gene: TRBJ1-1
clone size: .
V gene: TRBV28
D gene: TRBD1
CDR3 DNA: TGTGCCAGCAGTTCGGGGACAGGGGAAGCTTTCTTT
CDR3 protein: CASSSGTGEAFF

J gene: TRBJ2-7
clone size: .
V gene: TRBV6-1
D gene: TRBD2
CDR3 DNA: TGTGCCAGCAGTCCCGTGGGAGGGAGAGCCGAGCAGTACTTC
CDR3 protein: CASSPVGGRAEQYF